This T cell receptor beta chain was profiled in a study of OX40 agonist ivuxolimab in advanced cancers. Clones were sequenced by immunoSEQ multiplex PCR, and TCRdb holds only the in-frame ones, with some missing. The sample yields roughly 56,000 clones, around 84% seen once. Any history of autoimmune disease or systemic immunosuppression disqualified patients. The sample here was CD4+ or CD8+ T cells sorted from blood, taken in a trial of the OX40 agonist ivuxolimab. The TCR comes from an adult with an advanced solid tumor such as melanoma, head and neck, liver or kidney cancer.

Here the CDR3 reads CASSEGYAGANVLTF. The CDR3 DNA sequence: TGTGCCAGCAGTGAAGGGTACGCTGGGGCCAACGTCCTGACTTTC. The chain joins TRBV2 to TRBJ2-6; D gene unclear. V was clipped by 1 base and J by 2 bases, with 6 bases between them. CDR1 SNHLY and CDR2 FYNNEI come from the germline V gene. The CDR3 has 15 amino acids. The full variable domain, with the rest looked up from reference TRBV2 and TRBJ2-6, is EPEVTQTPSHQVTQMGQEVILRCVPISNHLYFYWYRQILGQKVEFLVSFYNNEISEKSEIFDDQFSVERPDGSNFTLKIRSTKLEDSAMYFCASSEGYAGANVLTFGAGSRLTVL.